This T cell receptor beta chain derives from a study of cytomegalovirus exposure and HLA in healthy donors. Study findings and constraints: About 87% or about 30% of the time was how often most TCR beta V segments were productive, according to an earlier analysis. Indistinguishable V segments, including TRBV6-2 and TRBV6-3, were excluded. Later analysis revealed greater clonal expansion in HLA-associated TCR beta chains than in equally common others. Several of the most significant clusters appeared, in a later analysis, to be linked to common viral pathogens.

PCR used 60 Vbeta primers and 13 Jbeta primers. Libraries were prepared by immunoSEQ multiplex PCR; TCRdb keeps only in-frame clonotypes and omits some of them. The table has some 140,000 clones, more than 70% seen once; the top ten hold 2.5% to 3.5%. Notes on this clone: Its antigen is currently unknown.

Between the trimmed V and J ends, which lost 5 bases and 11 bases, there was a span of 16 bases. In germline, CDR1 is SGHTA, CDR2 FQGNSA. The CDR3 runs 12 residues. V and J are TRBV7-2 and TRBJ2-7; D not resolved. Sequenced input: PBMCs. The sequence was collected from a man in his forties in good health and CMV-seronegative. The CDR3 is CASSPGLEMEYF. CDR3 DNA: TGTGCCAGCAGCCCCGGTTTAGAGATGGAGTACTTC.